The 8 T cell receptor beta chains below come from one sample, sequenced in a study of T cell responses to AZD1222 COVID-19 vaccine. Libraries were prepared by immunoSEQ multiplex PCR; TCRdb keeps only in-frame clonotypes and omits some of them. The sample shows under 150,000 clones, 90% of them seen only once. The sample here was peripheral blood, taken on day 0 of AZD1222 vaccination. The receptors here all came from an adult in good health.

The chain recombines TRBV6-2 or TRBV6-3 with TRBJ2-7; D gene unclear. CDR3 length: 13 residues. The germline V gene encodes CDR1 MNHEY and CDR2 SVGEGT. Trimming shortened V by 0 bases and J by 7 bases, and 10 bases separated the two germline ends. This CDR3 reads CASSYSRVREQYF. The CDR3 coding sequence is TGTGCCAGCAGTTACTCAAGAGTTCGGGAGCAGTACTTC.

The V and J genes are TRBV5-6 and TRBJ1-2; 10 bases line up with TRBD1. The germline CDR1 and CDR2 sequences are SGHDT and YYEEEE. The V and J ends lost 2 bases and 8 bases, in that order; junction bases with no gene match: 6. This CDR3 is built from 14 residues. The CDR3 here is CASSLPGTGAGYTF. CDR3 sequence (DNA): TGTGCCAGCAGCTTACCCGGGACAGGGGCCGGCTACACCTTC.

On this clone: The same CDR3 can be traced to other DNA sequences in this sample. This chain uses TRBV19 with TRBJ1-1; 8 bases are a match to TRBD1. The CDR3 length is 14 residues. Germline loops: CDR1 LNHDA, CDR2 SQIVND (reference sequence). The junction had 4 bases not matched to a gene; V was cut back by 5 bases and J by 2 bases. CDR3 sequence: CASSVTGGNTEAFF. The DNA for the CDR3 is TGTGCCAGTAGTGTCACAGGGGGAAACACTGAAGCTTTCTTT. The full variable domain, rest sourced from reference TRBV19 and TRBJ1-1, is DGGITQSPKYLFRKEGQNVTLSCEQNLNHDAMYWYRQDPGQGLRLIYYSQIVNDFQKGDIAEGYSVSREKKESFPLTVTSAQKNPTAFYLCASSVTGGNTEAFFGQGTRLTVV.

CDR3 loop: CASSQDTGHFNYGYTF. CDR3 in DNA: TGCGCCAGCAGCCAAGATACAGGACACTTTAACTATGGCTACACCTTC. This sequence joins TRBV4-3 and TRBJ1-2, with D possibly being TRBD1 (5 bases). There are 16 residues in the CDR3. CDR1 and CDR2 (germline): LGHNA, YSLEER. The V and J ends lost 0 bases and 1 base respectively, with 12 bases between them.

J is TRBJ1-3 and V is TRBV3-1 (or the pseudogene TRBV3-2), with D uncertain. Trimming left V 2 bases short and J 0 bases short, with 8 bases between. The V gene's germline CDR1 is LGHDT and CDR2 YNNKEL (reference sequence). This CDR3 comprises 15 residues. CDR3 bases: TGTGCCAGCAGCCAATTGGCAAACTCTGGAAACACCATATATTTT. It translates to CASSQLANSGNTIYF.

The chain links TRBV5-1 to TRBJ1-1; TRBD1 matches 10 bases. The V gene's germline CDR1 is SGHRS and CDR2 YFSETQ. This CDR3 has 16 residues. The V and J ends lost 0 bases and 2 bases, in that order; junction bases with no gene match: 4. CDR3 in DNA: TGCGCCAGCAGCTTGGGGGACAGGGGCCAAAACACTGAAGCTTTCTTT. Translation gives CASSLGDRGQNTEAFF.

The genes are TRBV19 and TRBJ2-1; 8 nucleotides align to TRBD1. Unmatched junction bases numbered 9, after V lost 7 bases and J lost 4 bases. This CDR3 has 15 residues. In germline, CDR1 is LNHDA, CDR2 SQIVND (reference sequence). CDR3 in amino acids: CASNPDRVGYNEQFF. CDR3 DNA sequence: TGTGCCAGTAACCCGGACAGGGTGGGATACAATGAGCAGTTCTTC.

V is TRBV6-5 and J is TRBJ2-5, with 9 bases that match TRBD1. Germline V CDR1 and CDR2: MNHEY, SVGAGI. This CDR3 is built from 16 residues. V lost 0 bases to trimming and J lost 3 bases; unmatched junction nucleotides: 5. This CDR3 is CASSYSGDREEETQYF. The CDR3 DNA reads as TGTGCCAGCAGTTACTCGGGGGACAGGGAGGAAGAGACCCAGTACTTC.